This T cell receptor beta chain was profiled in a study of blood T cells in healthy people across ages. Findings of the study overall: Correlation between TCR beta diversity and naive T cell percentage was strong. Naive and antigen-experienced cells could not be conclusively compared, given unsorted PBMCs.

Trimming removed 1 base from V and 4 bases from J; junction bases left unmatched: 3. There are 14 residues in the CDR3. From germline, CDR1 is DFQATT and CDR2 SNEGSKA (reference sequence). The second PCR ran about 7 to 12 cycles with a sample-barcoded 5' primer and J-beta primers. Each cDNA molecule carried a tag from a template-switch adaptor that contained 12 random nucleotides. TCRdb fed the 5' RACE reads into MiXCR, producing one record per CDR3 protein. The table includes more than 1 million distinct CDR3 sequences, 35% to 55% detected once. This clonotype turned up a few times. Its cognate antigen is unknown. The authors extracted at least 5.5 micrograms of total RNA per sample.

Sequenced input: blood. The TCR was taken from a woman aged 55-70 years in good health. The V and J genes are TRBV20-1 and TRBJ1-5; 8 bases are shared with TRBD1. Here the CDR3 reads CSARGQGNNQPQHF. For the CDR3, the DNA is TGCAGTGCTAGAGGACAGGGGAATAATCAGCCCCAGCATTTT.